The rows below give T cell receptor beta chains drawn from one sample of a study of blood T cell repertoires in COVID-19. Here immunoSEQ multiplex PCR was the method, and the copy in TCRdb shows in-frame clones only, minus some. The data contain around 320,000 clones, roughly 87% of them seen just once; the ten biggest clones take up approximately 2.4%. The specimen was peripheral blood. These receptors were obtained from a man aged 18 to 35 with active or convalescent COVID-19. The conserved cysteine and the conserved F or W are not part of the CDR3 here.

J gene | V gene | CDR3 protein
TRBJ2-3 | TRBV5-1 | ASSLSPSGNTDTQY
TRBJ2-7 | TRBV11-2 | ASSLQTRGEQY
TRBJ1-1 | TRBV7-9 | ASSPSRQYTEAF
TRBJ2-7 | TRBV27 | ASSTSRDYEQY
TRBJ1-3 | TRBV3-1/TRBV3-2 | ASSQDTGIDSGNTIY
TRBJ1-2 | TRBV12-3/TRBV12-4 | ASSLGPSYGYT
TRBJ2-2 | TRBV5-4 | ASRPDYPSGGELF
TRBJ1-1 | TRBV28 | ASRQGMATEAF
TRBJ2-1 | TRBV2 | ASRRLSEYNEQF
TRBJ1-1 | TRBV29-1 | SVESRAYGNTEAF
TRBJ1-2 | TRBV12-3/TRBV12-4 | ASSAIWGYT
TRBJ2-7 | TRBV6-6 | ASSSGGGALQEQY
TRBJ2-2 | TRBV28 | ASSFALAGDTTGELF
TRBJ1-2 | TRBV10-3 | AIRETGTARDYGYT
TRBJ1-2 | TRBV18 | ASSPGTGYGYT
TRBJ1-4 | TRBV5-1 | ASSLGSRGYEKLF
TRBJ2-7 | TRBV2 | ASSEIGTGPDEQY
TRBJ2-2 | TRBV6-1 | ASSDRNRGRSGELF
TRBJ2-1 | TRBV27 | ASSLLLTSGPYNEQF
TRBJ2-7 | TRBV5-1 | ASSLVGDNSYEQY
TRBJ2-7 | TRBV12-2 | ASRPQTDRGGLFYEQY
TRBJ1-2 | TRBV11-2 | ASSSYRGSIEDIYGYT
TRBJ2-5 | TRBV9 | ASSAGDSHQETQY
TRBJ2-1 | TRBV5-1 | ASSSRTGADNEQF
TRBJ2-5 | TRBV14 | ASSRGRGTETQY
TRBJ2-4 | TRBV4-3 | ASSQERIGLNHRY
TRBJ1-4 | TRBV29-1 | SVEARHDEKLF
TRBJ2-3 | TRBV21-1 | ASSKKDSGGSSTDTQY
TRBJ2-7 | TRBV9 | ASSLRAGLGAYEQY
TRBJ2-6 | TRBV14 | ASSQKPGTGVRSGANVLT
TRBJ2-1 | TRBV5-8 | ASSLAPLAGASYNEQF
TRBJ1-5 | TRBV24-1 | ATSERRDWQPQH
TRBJ1-3 | TRBV18 | ASSPQGYGNTIY
TRBJ1-6 | TRBV5-1 | ASSLEAHSPLH
TRBJ1-5 | TRBV11-2 | ASSSEWVQGARNQPQH
TRBJ1-5 | TRBV6-1 | ASREQGATSNQPQH
TRBJ2-1 | TRBV6-4 | ASSDSPGTGFREQF
TRBJ2-5 | TRBV9 | ASSANQETQY
TRBJ2-7 | TRBV5-5 | ASSLRTSGPWYEQY
TRBJ2-6 | TRBV28 | ASSGQGRTSGRQEASGANVLT
TRBJ2-2 | TRBV24-1 | ATSDLRSSDTGELF
TRBJ2-2 | TRBV6-5 | ASSSGGDTGELF
TRBJ2-1 | TRBV7-7 | ASSFSPGTGDNEQF
TRBJ2-3 | TRBV24-1 | ATSDPDRGTDTQY
TRBJ1-1 | TRBV6-5 | ASGPGQGYLEAF
TRBJ1-6 | TRBV2 | ASSQQLGNSPLH
TRBJ1-4 | TRBV10-3 | AISDRQYATNEKLF
TRBJ2-7 | TRBV9 | ASSLSGRAHEEQY
TRBJ1-1 | TRBV11-2 | ASFGTVNTEAF
TRBJ1-6 | TRBV7-9 | ASSAGTENSPLH
TRBJ2-1 | TRBV5-6 | ASSLGLAGILNSYNEQF
TRBJ2-7 | TRBV7-2 | ASSLEGLAAYYEQY
TRBJ2-1 | TRBV3-1/TRBV3-2 | ASRGLAGGNEQF
TRBJ1-6 | TRBV7-9 | ASSGDRGTSPLH
TRBJ2-1 | TRBV24-1 | ATSGAGGRSYNEQF
TRBJ2-7 | TRBV18 | ASSRSGQVSYEQY
TRBJ2-2 | TRBV7-3 | ASSPYRGSNTGELF